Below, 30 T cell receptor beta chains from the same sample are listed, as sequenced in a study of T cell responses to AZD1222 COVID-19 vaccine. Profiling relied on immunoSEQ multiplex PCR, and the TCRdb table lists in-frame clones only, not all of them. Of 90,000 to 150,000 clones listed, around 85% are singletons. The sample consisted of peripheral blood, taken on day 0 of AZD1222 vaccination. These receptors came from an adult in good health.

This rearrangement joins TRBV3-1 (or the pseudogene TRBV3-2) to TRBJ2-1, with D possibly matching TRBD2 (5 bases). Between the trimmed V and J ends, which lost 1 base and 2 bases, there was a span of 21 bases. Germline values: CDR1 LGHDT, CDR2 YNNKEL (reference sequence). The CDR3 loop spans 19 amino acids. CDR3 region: CASSQVPLWASRTYNEQFF. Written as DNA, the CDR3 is TGTGCCAGCAGCCAAGTCCCCCTTTGGGCTAGCCGAACCTACAATGAGCAGTTCTTC.

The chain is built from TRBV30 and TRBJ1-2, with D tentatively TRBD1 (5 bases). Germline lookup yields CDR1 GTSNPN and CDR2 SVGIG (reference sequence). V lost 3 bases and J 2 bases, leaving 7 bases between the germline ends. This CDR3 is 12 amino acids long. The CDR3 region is CAWREGNYGYTF. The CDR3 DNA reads TGTGCCTGGAGAGAGGGGAACTATGGCTACACCTTC.

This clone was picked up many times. Here the CDR3 DNA reads TGCGCCAGCAGCCAAGATGGGGGGGGCTACAATGAGCAGTTCTTC. It translates to CASSQDGGGYNEQFF. This chain connects TRBV4-3 to TRBJ2-1; 7 bases line up with TRBD2. Trimming took 0 bases from V and 3 from J; bases not matched to a gene: 2. Germline V gene data show CDR1 as LGHNA and CDR2 as YSLEER. The CDR3 is 15 residues long.

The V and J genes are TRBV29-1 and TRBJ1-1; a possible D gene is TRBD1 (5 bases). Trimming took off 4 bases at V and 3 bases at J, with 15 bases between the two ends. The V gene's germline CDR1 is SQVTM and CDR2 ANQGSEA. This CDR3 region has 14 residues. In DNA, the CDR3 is TGCAGCGTTGGGGTCGGGGGAGATTACACTGAAGCTTTCTTT. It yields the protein CSVGVGGDYTEAFF.

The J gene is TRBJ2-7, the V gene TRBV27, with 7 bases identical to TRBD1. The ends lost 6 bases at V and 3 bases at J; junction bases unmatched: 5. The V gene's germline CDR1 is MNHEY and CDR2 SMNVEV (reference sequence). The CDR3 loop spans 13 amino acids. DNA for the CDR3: TGTGCCAGCAGGGGGGACAGCAGCTACGAGCAGTACTTC. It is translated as CASRGDSSYEQYF.

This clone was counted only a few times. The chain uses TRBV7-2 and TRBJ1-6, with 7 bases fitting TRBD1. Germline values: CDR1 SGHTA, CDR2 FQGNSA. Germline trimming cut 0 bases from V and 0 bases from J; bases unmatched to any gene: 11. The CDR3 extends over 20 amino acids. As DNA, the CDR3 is TGTGCCAGCAGCTTAGCCCTAAGGGGGACAGCGAGCTCCTATAATTCACCCCTCCACTTT. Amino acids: CASSLALRGTASSYNSPLHF.

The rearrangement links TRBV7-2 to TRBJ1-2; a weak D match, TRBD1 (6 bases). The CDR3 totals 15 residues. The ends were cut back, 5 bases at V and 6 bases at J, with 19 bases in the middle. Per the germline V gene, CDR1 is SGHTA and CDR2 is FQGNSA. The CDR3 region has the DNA TGTGCCAGCAGCGACGGCAGGGGCCATGGGGATGGCTACACCTTC. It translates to CASSDGRGHGDGYTF.

The CDR3 nucleotides are TGTGCCAGAAGCTTGATAGGAGGGGTTCAGCCCCAGCATTTT. It translates to CARSLIGGVQPQHF. The chain recombines TRBV5-3 with TRBJ1-5, with D possibly TRBD1 on 5 matching bases. TRBV5-3 is an ORF, with its function uncertain. The CDR3 sequence is 14 residues long. V shed 1 base and J shed 6 bases, with 11 bases lying between them.

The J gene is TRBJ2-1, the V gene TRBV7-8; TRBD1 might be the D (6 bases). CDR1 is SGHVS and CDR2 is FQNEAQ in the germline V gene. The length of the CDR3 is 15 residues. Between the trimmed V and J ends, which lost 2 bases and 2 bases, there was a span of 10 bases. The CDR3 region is CASSLLGGAYNEQFF. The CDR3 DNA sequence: TGTGCCAGCAGCTTATTAGGGGGTGCCTACAATGAGCAGTTCTTC.

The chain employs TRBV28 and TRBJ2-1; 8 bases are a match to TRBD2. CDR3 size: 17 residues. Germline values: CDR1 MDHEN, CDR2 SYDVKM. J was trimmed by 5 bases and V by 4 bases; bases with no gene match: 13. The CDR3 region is CASSSPHGRGFDNEQFF. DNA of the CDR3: TGTGCCAGCAGTTCACCTCACGGGAGGGGTTTTGACAATGAGCAGTTCTTC.

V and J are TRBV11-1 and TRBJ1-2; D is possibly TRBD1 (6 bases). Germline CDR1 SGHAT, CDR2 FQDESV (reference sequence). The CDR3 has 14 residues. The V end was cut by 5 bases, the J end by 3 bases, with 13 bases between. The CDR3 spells CASSPHRVDYGYTF. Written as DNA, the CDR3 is TGTGCCAGCAGCCCCCACAGGGTGGACTATGGCTACACCTTC. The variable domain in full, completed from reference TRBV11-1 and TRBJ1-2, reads EAEVAQSPRYKITEKSQAVAFWCDPISGHATLYWYRQILGQGPELLVQFQDESVVDDSQLPKDRFSAERLKGVDSTLKIQPAELGDSAMYLCASSPHRVDYGYTFGSGTRLTVV.

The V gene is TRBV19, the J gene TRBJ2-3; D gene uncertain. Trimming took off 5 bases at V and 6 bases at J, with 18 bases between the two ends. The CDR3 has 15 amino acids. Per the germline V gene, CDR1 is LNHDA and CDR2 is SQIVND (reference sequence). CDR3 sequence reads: CASSGQVGMMDTQYF. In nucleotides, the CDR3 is TGTGCCAGTAGTGGGCAGGTGGGAATGATGGATACGCAGTATTTT.

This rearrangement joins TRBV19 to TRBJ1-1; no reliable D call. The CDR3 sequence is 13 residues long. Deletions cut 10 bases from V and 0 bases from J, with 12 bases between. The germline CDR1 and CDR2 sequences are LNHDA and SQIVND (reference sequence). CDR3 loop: CATENALNTEAFF. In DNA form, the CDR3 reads TGTGCCACCGAGAACGCTCTGAACACTGAAGCTTTCTTT.

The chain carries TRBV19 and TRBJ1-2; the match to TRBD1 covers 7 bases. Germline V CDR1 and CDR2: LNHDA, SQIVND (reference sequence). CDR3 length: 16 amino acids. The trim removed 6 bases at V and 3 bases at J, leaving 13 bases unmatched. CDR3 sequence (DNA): TGTGCCAGTAGACGGGACAGTAAAATGCGCTACTATGGCTACACCTTC. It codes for CASRRDSKMRYYGYTF.

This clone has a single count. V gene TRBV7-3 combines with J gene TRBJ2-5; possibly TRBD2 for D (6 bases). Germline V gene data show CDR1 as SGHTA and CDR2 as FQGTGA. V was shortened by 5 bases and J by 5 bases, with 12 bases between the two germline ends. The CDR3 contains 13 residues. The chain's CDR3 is CASSPGLRETQYF. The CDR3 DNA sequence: TGTGCCAGCAGCCCGGGACTTAGGGAGACCCAGTACTTC.

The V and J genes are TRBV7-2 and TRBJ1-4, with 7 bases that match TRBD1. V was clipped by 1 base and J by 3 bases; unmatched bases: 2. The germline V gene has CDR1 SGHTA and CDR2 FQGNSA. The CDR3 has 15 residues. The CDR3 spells CASSLGDRPNEKLFF. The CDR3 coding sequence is TGTGCCAGCAGCTTAGGGGACAGACCTAATGAAAAACTGTTTTTT.

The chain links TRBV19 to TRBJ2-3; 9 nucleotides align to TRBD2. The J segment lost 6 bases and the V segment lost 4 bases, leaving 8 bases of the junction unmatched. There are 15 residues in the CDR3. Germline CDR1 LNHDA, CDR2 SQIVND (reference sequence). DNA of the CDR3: TGTGCCAGTAGTAACGTACTAGCGGGTGAGGATACGCAGTATTTT. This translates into CASSNVLAGEDTQYF.

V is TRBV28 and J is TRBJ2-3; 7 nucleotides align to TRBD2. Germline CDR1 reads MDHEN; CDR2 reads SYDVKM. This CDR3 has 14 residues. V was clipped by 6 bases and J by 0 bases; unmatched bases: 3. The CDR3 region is CASRQGGSTDTQYF. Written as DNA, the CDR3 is TGTGCCAGCAGGCAGGGAGGGAGCACAGATACGCAGTATTTT.

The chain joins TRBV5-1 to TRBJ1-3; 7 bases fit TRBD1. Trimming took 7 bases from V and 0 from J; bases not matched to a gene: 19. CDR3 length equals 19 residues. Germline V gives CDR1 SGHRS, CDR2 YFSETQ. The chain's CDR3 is CASSLYRPGQSYSGNTIYF. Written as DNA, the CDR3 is TGCGCCAGCTCCTTATACCGCCCGGGACAGTCCTACTCTGGAAACACCATATATTTT.

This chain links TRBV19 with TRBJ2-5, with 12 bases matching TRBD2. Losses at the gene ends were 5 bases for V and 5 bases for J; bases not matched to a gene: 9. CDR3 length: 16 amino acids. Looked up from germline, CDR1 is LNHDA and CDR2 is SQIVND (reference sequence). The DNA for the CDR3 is TGTGCCAGTAGTCTCCTCGGACTAGCGGGACGGGAGACCCAGTACTTC. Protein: CASSLLGLAGRETQYF.

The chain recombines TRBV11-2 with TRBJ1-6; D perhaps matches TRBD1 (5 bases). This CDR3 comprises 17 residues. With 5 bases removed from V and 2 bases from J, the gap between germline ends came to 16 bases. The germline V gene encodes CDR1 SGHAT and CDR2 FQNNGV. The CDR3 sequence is CASSHSDSGPYNSPLHF. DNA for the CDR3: TGTGCCAGCAGCCACTCGGACTCGGGACCCTATAATTCACCCCTCCACTTT.

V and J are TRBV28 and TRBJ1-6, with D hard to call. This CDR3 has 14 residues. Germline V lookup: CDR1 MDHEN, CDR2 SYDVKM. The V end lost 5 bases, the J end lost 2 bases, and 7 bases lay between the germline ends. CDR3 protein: CASSLTTYNSPLHF. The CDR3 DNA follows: TGTGCCAGCAGTCTGACCACCTATAATTCACCCCTCCACTTT.

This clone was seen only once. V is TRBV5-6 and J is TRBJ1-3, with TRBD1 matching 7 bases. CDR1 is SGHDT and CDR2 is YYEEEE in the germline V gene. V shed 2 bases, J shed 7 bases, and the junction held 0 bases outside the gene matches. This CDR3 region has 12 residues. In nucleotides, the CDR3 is TGTGCCAGCAGCTTACAGGGGAACACCATATATTTT. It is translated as CASSLQGNTIYF.

The DNA for the CDR3 is TGTGCCACCAGTGCCCGGGGGGCCCTCACAGATACGCAGTATTTT. It is translated as CATSARGALTDTQYF. The rearrangement links TRBV24-1 to TRBJ2-3, with D perhaps matching TRBD2 (7 bases). CDR3 length equals 15 residues. V was clipped by 5 bases and J by 2 bases, with 13 bases between them. Per germline, CDR1 KGHDR and CDR2 SFDVKD.

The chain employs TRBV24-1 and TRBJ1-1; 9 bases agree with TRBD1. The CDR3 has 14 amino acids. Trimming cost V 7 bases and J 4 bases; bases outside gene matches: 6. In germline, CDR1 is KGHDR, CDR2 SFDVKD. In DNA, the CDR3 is TGTGCCACCAGGGAAGGACAGGGGAGCACTGAAGCTTTCTTT. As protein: CATREGQGSTEAFF.

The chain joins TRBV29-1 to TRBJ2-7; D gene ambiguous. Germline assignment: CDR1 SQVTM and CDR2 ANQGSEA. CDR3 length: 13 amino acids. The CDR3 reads CRLPVGPLHEQYF. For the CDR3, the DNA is TGCAGGTTACCCGTCGGGCCCCTCCACGAGCAGTACTTC.

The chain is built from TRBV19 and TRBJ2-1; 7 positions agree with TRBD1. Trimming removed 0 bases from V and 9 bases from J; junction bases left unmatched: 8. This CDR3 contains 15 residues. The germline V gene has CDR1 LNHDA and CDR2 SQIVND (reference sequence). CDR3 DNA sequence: TGTGCCAGTAGTATAGAGGCCCAGGGGGAGTCTGAGCAGTTCTTC. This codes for CASSIEAQGESEQFF.

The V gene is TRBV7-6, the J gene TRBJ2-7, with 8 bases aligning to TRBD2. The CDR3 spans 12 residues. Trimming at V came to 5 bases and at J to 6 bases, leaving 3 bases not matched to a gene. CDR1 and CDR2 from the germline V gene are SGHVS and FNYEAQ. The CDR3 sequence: CASSLRGGEQYF. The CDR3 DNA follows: TGTGCCAGCAGCCTCCGGGGGGGCGAGCAGTACTTC.

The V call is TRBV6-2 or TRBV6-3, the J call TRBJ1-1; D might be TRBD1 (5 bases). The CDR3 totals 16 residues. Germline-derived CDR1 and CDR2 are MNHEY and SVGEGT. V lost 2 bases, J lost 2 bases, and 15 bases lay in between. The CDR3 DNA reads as TGTGCCAGCAGTTACCCGACCAGGGTCGGAAACACTGAAGCTTTCTTT. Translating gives CASSYPTRVGNTEAFF.

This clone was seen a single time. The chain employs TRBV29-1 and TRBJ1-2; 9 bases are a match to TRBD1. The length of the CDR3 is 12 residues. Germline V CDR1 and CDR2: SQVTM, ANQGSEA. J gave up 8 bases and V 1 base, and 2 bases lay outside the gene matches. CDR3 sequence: CSVEGDRAGYTF. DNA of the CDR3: TGCAGCGTTGAAGGGGACAGGGCGGGCTACACCTTC.